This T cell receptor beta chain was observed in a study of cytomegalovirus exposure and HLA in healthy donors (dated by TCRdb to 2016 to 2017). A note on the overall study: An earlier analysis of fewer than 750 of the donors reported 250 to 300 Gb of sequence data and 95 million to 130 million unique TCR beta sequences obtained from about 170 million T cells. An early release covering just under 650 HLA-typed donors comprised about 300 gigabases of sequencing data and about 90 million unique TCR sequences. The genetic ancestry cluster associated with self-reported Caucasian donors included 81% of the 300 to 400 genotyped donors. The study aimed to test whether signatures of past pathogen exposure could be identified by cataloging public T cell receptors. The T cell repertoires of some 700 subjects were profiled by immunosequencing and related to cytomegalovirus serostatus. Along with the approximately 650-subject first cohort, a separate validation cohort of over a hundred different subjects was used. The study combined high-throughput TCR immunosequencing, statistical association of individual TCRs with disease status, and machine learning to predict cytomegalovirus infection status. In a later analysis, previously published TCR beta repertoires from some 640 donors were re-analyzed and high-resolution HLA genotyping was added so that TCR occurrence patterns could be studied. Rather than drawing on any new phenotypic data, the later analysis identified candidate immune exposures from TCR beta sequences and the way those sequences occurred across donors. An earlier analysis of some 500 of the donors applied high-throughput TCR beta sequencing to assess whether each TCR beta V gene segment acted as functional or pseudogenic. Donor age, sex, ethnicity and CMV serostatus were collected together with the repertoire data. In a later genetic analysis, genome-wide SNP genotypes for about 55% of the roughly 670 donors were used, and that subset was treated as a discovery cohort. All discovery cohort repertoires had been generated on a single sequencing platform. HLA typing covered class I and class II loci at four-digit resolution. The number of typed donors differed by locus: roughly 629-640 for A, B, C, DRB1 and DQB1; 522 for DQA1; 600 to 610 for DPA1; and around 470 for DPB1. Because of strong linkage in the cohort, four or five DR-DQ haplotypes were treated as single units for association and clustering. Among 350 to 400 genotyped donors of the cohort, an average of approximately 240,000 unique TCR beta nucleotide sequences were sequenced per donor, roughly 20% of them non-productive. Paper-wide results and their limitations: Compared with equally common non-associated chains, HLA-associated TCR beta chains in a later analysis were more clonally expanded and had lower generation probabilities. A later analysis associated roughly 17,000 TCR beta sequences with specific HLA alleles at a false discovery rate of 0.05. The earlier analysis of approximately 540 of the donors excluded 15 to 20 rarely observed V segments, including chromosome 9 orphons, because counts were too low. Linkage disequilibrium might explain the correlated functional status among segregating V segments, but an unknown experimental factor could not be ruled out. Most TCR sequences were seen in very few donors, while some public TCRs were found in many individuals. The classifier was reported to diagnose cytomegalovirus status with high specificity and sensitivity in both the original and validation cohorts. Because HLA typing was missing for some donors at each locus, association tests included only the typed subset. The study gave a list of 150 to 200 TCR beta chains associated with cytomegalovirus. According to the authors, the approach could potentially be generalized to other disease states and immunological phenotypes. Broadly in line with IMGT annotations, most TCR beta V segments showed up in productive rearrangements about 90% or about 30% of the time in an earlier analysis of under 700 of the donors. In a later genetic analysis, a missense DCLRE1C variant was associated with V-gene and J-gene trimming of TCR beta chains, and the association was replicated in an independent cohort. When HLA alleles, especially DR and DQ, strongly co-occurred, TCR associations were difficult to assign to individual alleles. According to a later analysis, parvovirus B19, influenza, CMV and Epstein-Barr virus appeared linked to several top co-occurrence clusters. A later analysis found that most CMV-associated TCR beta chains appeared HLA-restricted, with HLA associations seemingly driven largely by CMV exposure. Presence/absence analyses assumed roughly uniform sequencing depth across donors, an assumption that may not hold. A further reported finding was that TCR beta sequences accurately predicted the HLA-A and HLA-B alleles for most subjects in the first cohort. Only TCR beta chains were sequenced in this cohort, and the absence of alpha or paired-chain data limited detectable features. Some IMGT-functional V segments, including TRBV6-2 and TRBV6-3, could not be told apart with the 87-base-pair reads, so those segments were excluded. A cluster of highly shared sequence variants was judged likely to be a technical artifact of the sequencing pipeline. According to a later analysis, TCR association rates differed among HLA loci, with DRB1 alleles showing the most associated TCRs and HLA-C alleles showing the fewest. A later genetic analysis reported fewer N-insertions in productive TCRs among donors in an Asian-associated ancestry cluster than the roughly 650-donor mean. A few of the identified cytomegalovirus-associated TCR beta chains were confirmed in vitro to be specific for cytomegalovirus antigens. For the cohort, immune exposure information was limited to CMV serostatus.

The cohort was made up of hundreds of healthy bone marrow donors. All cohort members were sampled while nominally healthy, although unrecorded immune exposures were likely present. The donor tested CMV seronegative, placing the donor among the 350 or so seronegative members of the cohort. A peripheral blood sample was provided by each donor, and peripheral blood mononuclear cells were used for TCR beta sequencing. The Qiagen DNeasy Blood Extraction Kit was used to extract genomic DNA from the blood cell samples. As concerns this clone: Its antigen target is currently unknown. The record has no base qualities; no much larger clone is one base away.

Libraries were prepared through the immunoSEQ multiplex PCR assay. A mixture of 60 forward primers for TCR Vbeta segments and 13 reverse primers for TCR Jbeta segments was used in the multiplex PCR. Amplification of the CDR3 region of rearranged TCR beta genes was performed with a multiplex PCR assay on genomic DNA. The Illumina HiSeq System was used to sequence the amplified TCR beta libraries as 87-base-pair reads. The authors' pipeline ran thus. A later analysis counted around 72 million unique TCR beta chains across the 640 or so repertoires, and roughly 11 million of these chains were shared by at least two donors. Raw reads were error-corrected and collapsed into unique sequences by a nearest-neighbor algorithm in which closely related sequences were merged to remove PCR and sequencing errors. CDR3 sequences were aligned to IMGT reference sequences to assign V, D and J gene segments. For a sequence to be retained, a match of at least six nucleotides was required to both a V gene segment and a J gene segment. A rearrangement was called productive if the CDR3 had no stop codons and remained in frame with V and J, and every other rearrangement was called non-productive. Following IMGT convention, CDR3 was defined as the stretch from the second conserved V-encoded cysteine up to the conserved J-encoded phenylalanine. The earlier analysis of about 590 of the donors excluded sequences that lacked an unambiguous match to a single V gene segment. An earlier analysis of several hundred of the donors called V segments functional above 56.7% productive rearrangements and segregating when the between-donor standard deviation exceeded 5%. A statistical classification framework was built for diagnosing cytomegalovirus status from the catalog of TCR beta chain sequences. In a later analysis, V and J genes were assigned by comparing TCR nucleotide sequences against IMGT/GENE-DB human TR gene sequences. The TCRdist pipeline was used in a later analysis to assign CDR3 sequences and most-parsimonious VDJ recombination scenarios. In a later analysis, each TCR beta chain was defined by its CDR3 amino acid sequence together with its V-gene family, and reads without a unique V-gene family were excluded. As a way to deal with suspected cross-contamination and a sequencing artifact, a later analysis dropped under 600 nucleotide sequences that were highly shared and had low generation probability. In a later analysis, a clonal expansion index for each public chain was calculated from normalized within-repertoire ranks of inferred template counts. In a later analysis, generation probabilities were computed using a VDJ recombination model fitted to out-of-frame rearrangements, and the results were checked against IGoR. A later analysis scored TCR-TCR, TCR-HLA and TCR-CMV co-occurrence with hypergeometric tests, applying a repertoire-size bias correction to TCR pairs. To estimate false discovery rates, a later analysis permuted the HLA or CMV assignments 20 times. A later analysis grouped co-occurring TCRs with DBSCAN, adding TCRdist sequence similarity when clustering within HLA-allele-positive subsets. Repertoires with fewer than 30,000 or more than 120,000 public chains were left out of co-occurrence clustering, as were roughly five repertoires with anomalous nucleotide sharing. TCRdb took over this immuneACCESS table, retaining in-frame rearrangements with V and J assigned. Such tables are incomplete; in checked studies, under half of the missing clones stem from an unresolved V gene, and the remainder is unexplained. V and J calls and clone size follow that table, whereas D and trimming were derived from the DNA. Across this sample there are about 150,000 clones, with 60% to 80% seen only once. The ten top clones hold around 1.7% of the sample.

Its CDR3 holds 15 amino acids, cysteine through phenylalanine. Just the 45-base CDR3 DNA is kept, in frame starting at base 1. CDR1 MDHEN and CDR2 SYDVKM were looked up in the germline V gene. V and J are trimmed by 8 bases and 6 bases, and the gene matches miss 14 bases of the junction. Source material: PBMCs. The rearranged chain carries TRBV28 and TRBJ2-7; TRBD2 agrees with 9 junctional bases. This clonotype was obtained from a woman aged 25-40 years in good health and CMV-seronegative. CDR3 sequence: CASDGWRGGQVEQYF. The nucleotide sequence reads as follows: TGTGCCAGCGACGGTTGGCGGGGGGGCCAGGTCGAGCAGTACTTC.